Here is one TCR beta chain with its context. Its antigen is unknown. CDR3 size: 13 residues. Trimming took off 11 bases at V and 3 bases at J, with 13 bases between the two ends. Germline V gene sequence: CDR1 LNHDA, CDR2 SQIVND (reference sequence). The PCR made use of 60 Vbeta and 13 Jbeta primers. Data came from immunoSEQ multiplex PCR; TCRdb stores just in-frame clones and leaves some out. The profile covers approximately 170,000 clones, with about four fifths appearing a single time and approximately 1.5% taken by the ten largest. Each donor was nominally healthy when sampled (though unrecorded immune exposures were likely). This sample is part of a study of cytomegalovirus exposure and HLA in healthy donors. On the study more broadly: Approximately 80 million unique TCRs from HLA-typed donors were held in an early data release.

Study-wide results and caveats: TCR beta V segments were, for the most part, productive about 87% or about 30% of the time in an earlier analysis. The study flagged some 170 TCR beta chains as cytomegalovirus-associated.

Sequenced: PBMCs. The J gene is TRBJ2-2, the V gene TRBV19, with D tentatively TRBD2 (6 bases). The TCR comes from a male donor in good health and CMV-seronegative. The CDR3 DNA sequence: TGTGCCGGGGAGGTTCCAGACACCGGGGAGCTGTTTTTT. It encodes CAGEVPDTGELFF.